This T cell receptor (beta chain) was documented in a study of blood T cell repertoires in COVID-19. Study overall: There were acute and convalescent COVID-19 samples, and they came from the United States, Italy and Spain. T cells, B-cell-depleted T cells, or PBMCs provided the cDNA or gDNA that served as material.

In the source study's methods: Amplification of reference gene primers was used by the study to estimate nucleated cell counts. Some clones are missing from TCRdb's copy, which holds only in-frame ones; the method was immunoSEQ multiplex PCR. V and J calls and clone size are as listed in that table; D and trimming were resolved from the DNA. This sample yields roughly 67,000 clones, of which roughly 85% are seen a single time; less than 30% belongs to the top ten. The CDR3 extends over 18 amino acids. J lost 6 bases, V lost 5 bases, and 20 bases had no gene match. Germline V gene lookup returns CDR1 SGHAT and CDR2 FQNNGV.

Sequenced sample: peripheral blood. This clonotype originated in a man aged 50 to 60 with acute or convalescent COVID-19. The chain combines TRBV11-2 with TRBJ1-2; 8 nucleotides line up with TRBD1. The CDR3 DNA follows: TGTGCCAGCAGCCCCTCAGCGGTGACAGGGGAAGAGCAGGATGGCTACACCTTC. Translating it yields CASSPSAVTGEEQDGYTF.